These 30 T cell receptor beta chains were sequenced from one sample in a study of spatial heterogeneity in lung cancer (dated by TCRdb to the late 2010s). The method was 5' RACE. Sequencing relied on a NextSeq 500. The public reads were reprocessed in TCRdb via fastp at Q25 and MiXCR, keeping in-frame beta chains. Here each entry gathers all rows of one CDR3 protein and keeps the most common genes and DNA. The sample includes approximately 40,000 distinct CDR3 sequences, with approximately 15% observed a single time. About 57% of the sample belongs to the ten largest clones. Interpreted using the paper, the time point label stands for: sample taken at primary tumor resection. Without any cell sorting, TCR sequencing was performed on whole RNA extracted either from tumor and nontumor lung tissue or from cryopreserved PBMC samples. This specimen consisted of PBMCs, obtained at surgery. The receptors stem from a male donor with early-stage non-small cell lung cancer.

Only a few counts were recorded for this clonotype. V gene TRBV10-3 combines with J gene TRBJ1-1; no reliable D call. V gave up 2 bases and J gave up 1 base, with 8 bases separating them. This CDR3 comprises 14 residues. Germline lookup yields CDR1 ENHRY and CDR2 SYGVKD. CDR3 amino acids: CAISESQANTEAFF. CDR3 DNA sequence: TGTGCCATCAGTGAGAGTCAGGCGAACACTGAAGCTTTCTTT.

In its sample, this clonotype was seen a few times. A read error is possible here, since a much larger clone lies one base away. In DNA, the CDR3 is TGTGCCAGCAGCTCACGTCAAGGGAGTGAGCAGTTCTTC. Protein: CASSSRQGSEQFF. The rearrangement uses TRBV7-2 and TRBJ2-1; TRBD2 might be the D (5 bases). The V gene's germline CDR1 is SGHTA and CDR2 FQGNSA. V lost 4 bases and J lost 9, with 13 bases in between. This CDR3 comprises 13 residues.

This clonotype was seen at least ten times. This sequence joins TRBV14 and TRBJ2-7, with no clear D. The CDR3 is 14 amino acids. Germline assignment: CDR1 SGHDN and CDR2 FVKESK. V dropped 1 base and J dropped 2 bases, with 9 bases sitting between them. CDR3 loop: CASSQGRLPYEQYF. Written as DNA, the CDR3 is TGTGCCAGCAGCCAAGGCAGGCTTCCCTACGAGCAGTACTTC. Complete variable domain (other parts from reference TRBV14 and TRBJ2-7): EAGVTQFPSHSVIEKGQTVTLRCDPISGHDNLYWYRRVMGKEIKFLLHFVKESKQDESGMPNNRFLAERTGGTYSTLKVQPAELEDSGVYFCASSQGRLPYEQYFGPGTRLTVT.

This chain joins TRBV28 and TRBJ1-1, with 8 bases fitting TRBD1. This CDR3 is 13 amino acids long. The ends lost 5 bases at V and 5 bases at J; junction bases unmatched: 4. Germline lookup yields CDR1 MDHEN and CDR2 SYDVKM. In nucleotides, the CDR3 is TGTGCCAGCAGTATACAGGGGGGAACTGAAGCTTTCTTT. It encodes CASSIQGGTEAFF.

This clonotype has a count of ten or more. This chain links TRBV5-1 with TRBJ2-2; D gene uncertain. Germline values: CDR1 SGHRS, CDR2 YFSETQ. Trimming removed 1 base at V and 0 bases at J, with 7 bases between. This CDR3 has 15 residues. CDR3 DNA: TGCGCCAGCAGCTTGTTGCGGACGAACACCGGGGAGCTGTTTTTT. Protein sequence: CASSLLRTNTGELFF.

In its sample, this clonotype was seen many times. The CDR3 DNA is TGTGCCAGCAGCCAAGAGGCGTTTAGCAATCAGCCCCAGCATTTT. As protein: CASSQEAFSNQPQHF. The rearrangement joins TRBV4-2 to TRBJ1-5; D is unclear. V was shortened by 0 bases and J by 0 bases, with 6 bases between the two germline ends. Germline-derived CDR1 and CDR2 are LGHNA and YNFKEQ. The CDR3 contains 15 residues.

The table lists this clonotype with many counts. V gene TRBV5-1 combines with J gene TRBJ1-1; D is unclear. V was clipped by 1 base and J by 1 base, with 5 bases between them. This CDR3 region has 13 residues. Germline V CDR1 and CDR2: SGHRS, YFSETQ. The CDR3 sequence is CASSLNPNTEAFF. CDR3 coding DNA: TGCGCCAGCAGCTTGAATCCGAACACTGAAGCTTTCTTT.

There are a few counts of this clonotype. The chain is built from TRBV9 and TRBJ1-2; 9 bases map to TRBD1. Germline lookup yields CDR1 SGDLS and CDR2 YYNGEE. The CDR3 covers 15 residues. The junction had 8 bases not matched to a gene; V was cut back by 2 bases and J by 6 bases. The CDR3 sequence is CASSVTGGDWDGYTF. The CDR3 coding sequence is TGTGCCAGCAGCGTTACAGGGGGCGATTGGGATGGCTACACCTTC.

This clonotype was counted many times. Written as DNA, the CDR3 is TGCGCCAGCAGCCCCCGGATGGCAGTTGAGCAGTACTTC. Translation: CASSPRMAVEQYF. The rearrangement links TRBV4-1 to TRBJ2-7; D is ambiguous. This CDR3 comprises 13 residues. Trimming removed 4 bases at V and 7 bases at J, with 14 bases between. Germline V gene lookup returns CDR1 MGHRA and CDR2 YSYEKL.

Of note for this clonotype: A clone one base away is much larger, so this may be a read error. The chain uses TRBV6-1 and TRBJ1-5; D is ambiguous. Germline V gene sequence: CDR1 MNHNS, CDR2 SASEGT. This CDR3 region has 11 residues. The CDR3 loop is CTSSEFQPQHF. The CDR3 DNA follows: TGTACCAGCAGTGAATTTCAGCCCCAGCATTTT.

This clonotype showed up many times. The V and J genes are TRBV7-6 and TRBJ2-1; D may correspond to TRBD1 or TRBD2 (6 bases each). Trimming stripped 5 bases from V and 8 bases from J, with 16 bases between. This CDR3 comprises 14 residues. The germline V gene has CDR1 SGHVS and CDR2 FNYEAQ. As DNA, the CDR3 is TGTGCCAGCAGCCCGTATGGAGGGGGGTATGAGCAGTTCTTC. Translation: CASSPYGGGYEQFF. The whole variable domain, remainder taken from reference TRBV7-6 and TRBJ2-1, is GAGVSQSPRYKVTKRGQDVALRCDPISGHVSLYWYRQALGQGPEFLTYFNYEAQQDKSGLPNDRFSAERPEGSISTLTIQRTEQRDSAMYRCASSPYGGGYEQFFGPGTRLTVL.

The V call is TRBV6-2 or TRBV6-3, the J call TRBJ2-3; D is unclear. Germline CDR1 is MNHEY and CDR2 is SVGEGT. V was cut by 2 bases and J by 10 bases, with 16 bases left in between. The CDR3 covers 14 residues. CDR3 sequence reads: CASSYAPFDRAQYF. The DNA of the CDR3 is TGTGCCAGCAGTTACGCCCCCTTTGATAGAGCGCAGTATTTT.

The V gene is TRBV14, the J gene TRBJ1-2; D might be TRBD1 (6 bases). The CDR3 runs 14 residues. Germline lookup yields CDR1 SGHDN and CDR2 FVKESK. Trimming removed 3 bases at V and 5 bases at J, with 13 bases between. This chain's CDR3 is CASSHARDTYGYTF. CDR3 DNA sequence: TGTGCCAGCAGCCACGCCCGGGACACATATGGCTACACCTTC.

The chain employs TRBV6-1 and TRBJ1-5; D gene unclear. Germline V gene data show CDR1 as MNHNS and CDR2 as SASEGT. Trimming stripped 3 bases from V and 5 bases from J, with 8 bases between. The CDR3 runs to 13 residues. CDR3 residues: CASSDGEDQPQHF. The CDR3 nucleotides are TGTGCCAGCAGTGACGGTGAAGATCAGCCCCAGCATTTT.

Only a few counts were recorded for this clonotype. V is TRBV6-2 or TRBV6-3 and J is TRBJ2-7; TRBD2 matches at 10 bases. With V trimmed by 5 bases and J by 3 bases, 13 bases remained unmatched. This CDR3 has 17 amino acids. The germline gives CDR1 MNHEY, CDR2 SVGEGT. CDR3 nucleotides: TGTGCCAGCAGTGCCGGGACTAGCGAATCGTGGCGCTACGAGCAGTACTTC. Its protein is CASSAGTSESWRYEQYF.

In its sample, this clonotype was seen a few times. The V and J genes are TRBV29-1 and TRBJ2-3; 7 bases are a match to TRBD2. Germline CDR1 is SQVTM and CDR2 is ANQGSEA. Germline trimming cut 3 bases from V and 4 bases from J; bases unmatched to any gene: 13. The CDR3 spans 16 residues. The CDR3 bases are TGCAGCGTTGAGGGGGGAGGGGCCCAGGGCCCAGATACGCAGTATTTT. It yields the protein CSVEGGGAQGPDTQYF.

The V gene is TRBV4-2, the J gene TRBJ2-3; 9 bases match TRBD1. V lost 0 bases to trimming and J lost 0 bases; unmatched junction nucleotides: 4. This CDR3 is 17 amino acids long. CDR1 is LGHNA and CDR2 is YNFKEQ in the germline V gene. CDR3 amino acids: CASSQETGGISTDTQYF. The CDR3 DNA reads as TGTGCCAGCAGCCAAGAGACAGGGGGGATAAGCACAGATACGCAGTATTTT.

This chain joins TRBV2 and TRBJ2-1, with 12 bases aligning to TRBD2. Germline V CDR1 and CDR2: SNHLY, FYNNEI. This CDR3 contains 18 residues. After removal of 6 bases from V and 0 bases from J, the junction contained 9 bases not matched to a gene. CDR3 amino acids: CASSSGTSGPHSYNEQFF. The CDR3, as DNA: TGTGCCAGCAGCTCCGGGACTAGCGGGCCCCACTCCTACAATGAGCAGTTCTTC.

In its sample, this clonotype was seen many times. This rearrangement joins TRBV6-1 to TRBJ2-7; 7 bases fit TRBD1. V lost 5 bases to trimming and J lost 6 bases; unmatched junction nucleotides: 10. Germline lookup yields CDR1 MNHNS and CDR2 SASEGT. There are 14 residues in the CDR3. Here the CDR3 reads CASSTHRDSGEQYF. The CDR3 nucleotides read TGTGCCAGCAGTACGCACCGGGACAGCGGCGAGCAGTACTTC.

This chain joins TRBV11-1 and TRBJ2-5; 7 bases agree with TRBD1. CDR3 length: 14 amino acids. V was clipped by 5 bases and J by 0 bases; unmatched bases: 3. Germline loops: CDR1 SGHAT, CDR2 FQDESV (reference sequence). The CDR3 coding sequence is TGTGCCAGCAGCCCGGACAGGTACCAAGAGACCCAGTACTTC. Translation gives CASSPDRYQETQYF. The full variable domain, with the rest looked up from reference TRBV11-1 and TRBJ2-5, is EAEVAQSPRYKITEKSQAVAFWCDPISGHATLYWYRQILGQGPELLVQFQDESVVDDSQLPKDRFSAERLKGVDSTLKIQPAELGDSAMYLCASSPDRYQETQYFGPGTRLLVL.

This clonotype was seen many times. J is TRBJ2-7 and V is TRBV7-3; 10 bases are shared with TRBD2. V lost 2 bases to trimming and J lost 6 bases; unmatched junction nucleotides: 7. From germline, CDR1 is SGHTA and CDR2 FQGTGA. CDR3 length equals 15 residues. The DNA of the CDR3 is TGTGCCAGCAGCTTACTTGCTAGCGGGAGTTCCGAGCAGTACTTC. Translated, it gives CASSLLASGSSEQYF.

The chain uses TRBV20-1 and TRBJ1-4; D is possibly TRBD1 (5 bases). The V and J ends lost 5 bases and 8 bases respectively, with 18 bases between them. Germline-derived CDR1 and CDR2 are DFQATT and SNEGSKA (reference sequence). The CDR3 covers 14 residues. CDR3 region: CSAFGTQLAEKLFF. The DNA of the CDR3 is TGCAGTGCTTTCGGGACTCAATTAGCGGAAAAACTGTTTTTT.

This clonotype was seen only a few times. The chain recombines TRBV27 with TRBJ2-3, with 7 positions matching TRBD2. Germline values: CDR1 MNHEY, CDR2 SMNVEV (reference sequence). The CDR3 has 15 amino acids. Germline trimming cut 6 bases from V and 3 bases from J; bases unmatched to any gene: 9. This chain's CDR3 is CASSFSGPLTDTQYF. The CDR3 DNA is TGTGCCAGCAGCTTTAGCGGGCCCCTAACAGATACGCAGTATTTT.

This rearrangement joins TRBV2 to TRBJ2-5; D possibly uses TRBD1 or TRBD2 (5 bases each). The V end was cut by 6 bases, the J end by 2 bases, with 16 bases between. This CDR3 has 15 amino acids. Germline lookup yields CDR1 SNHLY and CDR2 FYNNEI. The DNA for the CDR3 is TGTGCCAGCAGGGGGCTGGGGACCCGACAAGAGACCCAGTACTTC. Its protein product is CASRGLGTRQETQYF.

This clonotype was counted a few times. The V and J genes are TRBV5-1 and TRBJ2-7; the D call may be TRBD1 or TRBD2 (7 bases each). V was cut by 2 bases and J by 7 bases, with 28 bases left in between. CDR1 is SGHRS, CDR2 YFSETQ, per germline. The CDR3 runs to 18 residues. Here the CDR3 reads CASSLGGRTRRAVEEQYF. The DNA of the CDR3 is TGCGCCAGCAGCTTAGGGGGCCGGACTAGAAGGGCTGTAGAGGAGCAGTACTTC.

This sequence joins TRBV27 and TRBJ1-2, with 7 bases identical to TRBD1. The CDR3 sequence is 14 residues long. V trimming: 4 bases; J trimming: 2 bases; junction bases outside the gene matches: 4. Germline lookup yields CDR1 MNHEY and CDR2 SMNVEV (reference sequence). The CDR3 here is CASSSPTGNYGYTF. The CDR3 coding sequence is TGTGCCAGCAGTTCCCCGACAGGGAACTATGGCTACACCTTC.

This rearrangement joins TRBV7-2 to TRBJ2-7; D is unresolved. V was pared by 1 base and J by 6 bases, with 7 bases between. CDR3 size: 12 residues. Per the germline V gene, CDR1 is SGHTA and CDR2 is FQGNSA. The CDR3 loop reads CASSLDWFEQYF. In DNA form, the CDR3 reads TGTGCCAGCAGCTTAGACTGGTTCGAGCAGTACTTC.

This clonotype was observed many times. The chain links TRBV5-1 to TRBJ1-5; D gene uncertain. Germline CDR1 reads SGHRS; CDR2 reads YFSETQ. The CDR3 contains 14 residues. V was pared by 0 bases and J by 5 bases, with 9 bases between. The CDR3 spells CASSLGADHQPQHF. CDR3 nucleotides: TGCGCCAGCAGCTTGGGGGCAGATCATCAGCCCCAGCATTTT. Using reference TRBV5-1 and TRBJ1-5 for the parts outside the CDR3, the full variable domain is KAGVTQTPRYLIKTRGQQVTLSCSPISGHRSVSWYQQTPGQGLQFLFEYFSETQRNKGNFPGRFSGRQFSNSRSEMNVSTLELGDSALYLCASSLGADHQPQHFGDGTRLSIL.

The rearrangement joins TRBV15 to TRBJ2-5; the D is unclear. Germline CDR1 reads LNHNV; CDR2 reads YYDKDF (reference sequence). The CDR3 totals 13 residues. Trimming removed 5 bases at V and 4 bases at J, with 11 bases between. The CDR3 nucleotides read TGTGCCACCAGCGATATTGGTGGAGAGACCCAGTACTTC. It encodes CATSDIGGETQYF.

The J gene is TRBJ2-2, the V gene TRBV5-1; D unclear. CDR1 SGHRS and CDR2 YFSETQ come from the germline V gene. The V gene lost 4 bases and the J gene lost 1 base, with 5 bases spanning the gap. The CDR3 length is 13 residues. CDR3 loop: CASSGENTGELFF. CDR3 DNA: TGCGCCAGCAGCGGGGAGAACACCGGGGAGCTGTTTTTT. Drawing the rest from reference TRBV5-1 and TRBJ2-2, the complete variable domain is KAGVTQTPRYLIKTRGQQVTLSCSPISGHRSVSWYQQTPGQGLQFLFEYFSETQRNKGNFPGRFSGRQFSNSRSEMNVSTLELGDSALYLCASSGENTGELFFGEGSRLTVL.